This T cell receptor beta chain came from a study of blood T cell repertoires in COVID-19. Across the study: In each case, the material was cDNA or gDNA derived from T cells, B-cell-depleted T cells, or PBMCs.

Trimming removed 3 bases from V and 0 bases from J; junction bases left unmatched: 6. The CDR3 loop spans 16 amino acids. Per the germline V gene, CDR1 is KGHSH and CDR2 is LQKENI. The table came from immunoSEQ multiplex PCR; TCRdb's copy has only in-frame clones and leaves some out. The table records roughly 79,000 clones, roughly 89% of them present only once. The sequence derives from a woman aged 45-59 years with acute or convalescent COVID-19. The chain carries TRBV18 and TRBJ1-1; TRBD1 matches 8 bases. The sample comprised peripheral blood. In DNA, the CDR3 is TGTGCCAGCTCACCTCTGGCAGGGGGCATGAACACTGAAGCTTTCTTT. This encodes CASSPLAGGMNTEAFF.